The T cell receptor (beta chain) described here comes from a study of regulatory dendritic cells for organ transplantation. Study-wide points: Naive CD4+ and CD8+ repertoires were highly diverse; memory CD8+ was most oligoclonal.

Sorted T cells were CFSE-labeled and cultured 5 days with allogeneic regulatory or mature dendritic cells at 1:10. Generated by immunoSEQ multiplex PCR, the TCRdb table keeps only in-frame clones and is missing some. The sample includes approximately 10,000 clones, around 80% seen only once; the top ten take approximately 2.4%. Trimming stripped 4 bases from V and 2 bases from J, with 20 bases between. Germline values: CDR1 LGHNA, CDR2 YNFKEQ. The CDR3 runs 17 residues. Concerning this clone: What it recognizes is unknown.

The chain links TRBV4-2 to TRBJ1-1; no definite D call. The source of this sequence is a human donor in good health. The sequenced sample was memory CD4+ T cells from blood cultured with dendritic cells. The subset was: CD45RO+ memory T cells. The CDR3 is CASSPQREGRGNTEAFF. DNA for the CDR3: TGTGCCAGCAGCCCTCAAAGGGAAGGGCGGGGAAACACTGAAGCTTTCTTT.